The clone carrying this TCR beta chain was observed a few times. Germline CDR1 DFQATT, CDR2 SNEGSKA (reference sequence). CDR3 length: 15 residues. The V and J ends lost 5 bases and 5 bases respectively, with 19 bases between them. TCRdb analysed the 5' RACE reads with MiXCR anew, one entry per CDR3 protein. The table shows around 37,000 distinct CDR3 sequences, with less than 30% occurring only once. The chain links TRBV20-1 to TRBJ2-1; D unresolved. The sequence was obtained from a female donor with breast cancer. What was sequenced was memory CD4+ T cells sorted from a lymph node. Indicated subset: memory CD4+ T cells, CD4+CD45RO+CD25-. The CDR3 bases are TGCAGTGCTCCAGCTTTTGTCCAGTCAAACAATGAGCAGTTCTTC. This translates into CSAPAFVQSNNEQFF.